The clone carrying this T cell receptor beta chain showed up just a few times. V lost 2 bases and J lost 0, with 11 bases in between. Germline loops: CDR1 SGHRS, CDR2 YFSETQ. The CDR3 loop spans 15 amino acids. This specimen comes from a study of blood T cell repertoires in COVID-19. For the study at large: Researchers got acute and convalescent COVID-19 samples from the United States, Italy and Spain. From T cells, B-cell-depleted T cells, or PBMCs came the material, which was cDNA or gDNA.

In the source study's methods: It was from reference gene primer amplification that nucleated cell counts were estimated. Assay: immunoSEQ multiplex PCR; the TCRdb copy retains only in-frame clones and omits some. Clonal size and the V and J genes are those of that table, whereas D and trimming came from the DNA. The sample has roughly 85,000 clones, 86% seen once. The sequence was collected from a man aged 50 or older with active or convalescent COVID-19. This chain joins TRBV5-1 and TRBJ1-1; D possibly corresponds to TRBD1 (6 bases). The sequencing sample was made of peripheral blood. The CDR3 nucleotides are TGCGCCAGCAGCTTATCTTCAGGGGTGAACACTGAAGCTTTCTTT. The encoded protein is CASSLSSGVNTEAFF.